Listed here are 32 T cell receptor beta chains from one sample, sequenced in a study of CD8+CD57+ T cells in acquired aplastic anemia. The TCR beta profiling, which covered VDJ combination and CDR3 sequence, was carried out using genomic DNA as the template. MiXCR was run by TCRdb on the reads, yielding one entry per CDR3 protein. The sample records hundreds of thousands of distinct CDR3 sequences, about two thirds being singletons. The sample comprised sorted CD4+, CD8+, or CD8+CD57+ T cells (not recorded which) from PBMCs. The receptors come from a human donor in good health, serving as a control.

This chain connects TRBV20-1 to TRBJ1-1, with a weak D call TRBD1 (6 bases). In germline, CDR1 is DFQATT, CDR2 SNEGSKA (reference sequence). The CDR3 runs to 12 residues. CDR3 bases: TGCCGCGCGAGAAGACAGGTCACTGAAGCTTTCTTT. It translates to CRARRQVTEAFF.

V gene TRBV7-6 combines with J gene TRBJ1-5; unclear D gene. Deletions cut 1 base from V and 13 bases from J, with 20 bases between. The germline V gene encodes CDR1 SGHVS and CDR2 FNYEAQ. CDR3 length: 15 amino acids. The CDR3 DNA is TGTGCCAGCAGCTTAGATTCTGGGCTGGCTCCCGAGCAGCATTTT. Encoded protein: CASSLDSGLAPEQHF.

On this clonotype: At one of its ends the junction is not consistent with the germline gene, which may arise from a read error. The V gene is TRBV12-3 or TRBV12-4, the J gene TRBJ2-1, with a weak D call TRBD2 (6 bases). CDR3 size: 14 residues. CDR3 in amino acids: CASTPSGYSYNEQF. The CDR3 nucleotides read TGTGCCAGCACCCCAAGCGGGTACTCCTACAATGAGCAGTTC.

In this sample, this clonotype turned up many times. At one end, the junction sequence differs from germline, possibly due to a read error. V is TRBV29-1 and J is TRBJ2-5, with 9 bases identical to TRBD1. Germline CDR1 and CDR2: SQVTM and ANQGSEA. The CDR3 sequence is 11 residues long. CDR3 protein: CSTQVGTGFDF. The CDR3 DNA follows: TGCAGCACCCAGGTGGGGACAGGGTTCGACTTC.

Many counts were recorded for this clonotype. CDR3 residues: CASSARGGFTEAFF. Here the CDR3 DNA reads TGTGCCAGCAGCGCCAGAGGGGGGTTCACTGAAGCTTTCTTT. This chain uses TRBV9 with TRBJ1-1, with TRBD1 as a possible D gene (6 bases). Germline V CDR1 and CDR2: SGDLS, YYNGEE. V lost 3 bases and J lost 4, with 13 bases in between. This CDR3 contains 14 residues.

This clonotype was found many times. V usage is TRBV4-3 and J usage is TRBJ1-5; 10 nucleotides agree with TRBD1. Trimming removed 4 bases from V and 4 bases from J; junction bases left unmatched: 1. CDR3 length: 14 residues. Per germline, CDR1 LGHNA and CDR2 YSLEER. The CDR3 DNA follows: TGCGCCAGCAGCCGGGACAGGGGAAATCAGCCCCAGCATTTT. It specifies CASSRDRGNQPQHF.

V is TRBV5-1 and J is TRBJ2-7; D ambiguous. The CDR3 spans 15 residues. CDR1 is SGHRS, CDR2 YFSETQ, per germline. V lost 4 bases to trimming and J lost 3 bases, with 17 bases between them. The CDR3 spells CASSKGPMGDYEQYF. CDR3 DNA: TGCGCCAGCAGCAAAGGACCGATGGGCGACTACGAGCAGTACTTC.

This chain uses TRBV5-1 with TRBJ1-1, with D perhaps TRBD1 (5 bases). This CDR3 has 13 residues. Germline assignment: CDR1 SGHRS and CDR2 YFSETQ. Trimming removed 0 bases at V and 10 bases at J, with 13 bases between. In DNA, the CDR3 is TGCGCCAGCAGCTTGGTTATGGGGGAGGGAGCTTTCTTT. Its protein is CASSLVMGEGAFF.

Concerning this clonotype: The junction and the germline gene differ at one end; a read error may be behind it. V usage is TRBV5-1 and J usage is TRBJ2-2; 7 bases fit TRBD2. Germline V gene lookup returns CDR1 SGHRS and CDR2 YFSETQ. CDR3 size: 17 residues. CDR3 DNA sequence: TGTGCCAGCAGCCCATCACTAGCGACAGAATTCACCGGGGAGCTGTTTTTT. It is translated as CASSPSLATEFTGELFF.

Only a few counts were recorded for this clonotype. CDR3 sequence (DNA): TGTGCCAGCAGTACCCGGGGGGGCGATCAGCCCCAGCATTTT. Translating it yields CASSTRGGDQPQHF. The chain recombines TRBV2 with TRBJ1-5; a weak D match, TRBD1 (6 bases). Trimming shortened V by 5 bases and J by 5 bases, and 13 bases separated the two germline ends. Germline V gene lookup returns CDR1 SNHLY and CDR2 FYNNEI. The CDR3 loop spans 14 amino acids.

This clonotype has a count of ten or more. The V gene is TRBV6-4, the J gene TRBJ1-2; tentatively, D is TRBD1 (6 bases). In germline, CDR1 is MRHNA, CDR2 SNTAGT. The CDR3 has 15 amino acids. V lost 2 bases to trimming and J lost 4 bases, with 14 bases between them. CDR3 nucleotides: TGTGCCAGCAGTGACGGGGGGGCGCCTGGCTATGGCTACACCTTC. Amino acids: CASSDGGAPGYGYTF.

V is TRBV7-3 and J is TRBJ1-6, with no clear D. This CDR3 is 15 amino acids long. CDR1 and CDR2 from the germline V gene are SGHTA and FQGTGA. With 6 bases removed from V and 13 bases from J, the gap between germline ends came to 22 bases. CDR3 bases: TGTGCCAGCAGTTCCTTTCGACAATCTGATCCGCCCCTCCACTTT. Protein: CASSSFRQSDPPLHF.

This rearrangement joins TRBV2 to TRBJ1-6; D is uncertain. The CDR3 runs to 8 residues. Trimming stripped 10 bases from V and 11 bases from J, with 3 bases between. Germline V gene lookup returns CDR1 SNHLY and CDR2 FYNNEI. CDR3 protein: CATAPLHF. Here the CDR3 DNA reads TGTGCCACCGCACCCCTCCACTTT.

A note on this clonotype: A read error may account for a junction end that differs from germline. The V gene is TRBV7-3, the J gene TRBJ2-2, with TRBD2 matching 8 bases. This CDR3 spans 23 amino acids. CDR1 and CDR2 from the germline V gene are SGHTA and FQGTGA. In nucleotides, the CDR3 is TGCGCCAGCAGCTTCTACATCGGCACAGCGCGCTTCGGGGGGGCTTTGAACACCGGGGAGCTGTTTTTT. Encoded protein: CASSFYIGTARFGGALNTGELFF.

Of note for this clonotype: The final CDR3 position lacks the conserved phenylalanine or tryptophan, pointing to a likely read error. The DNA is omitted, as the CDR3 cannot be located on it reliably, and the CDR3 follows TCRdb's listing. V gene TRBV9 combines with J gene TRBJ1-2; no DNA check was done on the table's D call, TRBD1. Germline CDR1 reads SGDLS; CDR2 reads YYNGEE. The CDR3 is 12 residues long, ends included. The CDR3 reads CASSTRGESSPL.

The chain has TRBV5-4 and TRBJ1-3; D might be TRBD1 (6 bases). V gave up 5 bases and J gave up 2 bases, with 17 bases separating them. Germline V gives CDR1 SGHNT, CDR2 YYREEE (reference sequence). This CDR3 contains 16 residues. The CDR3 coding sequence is TGTGCCAGCAGACCTGGGGGGCGGGGGGCTGGAAACACCATATATTTT. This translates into CASRPGGRGAGNTIYF.

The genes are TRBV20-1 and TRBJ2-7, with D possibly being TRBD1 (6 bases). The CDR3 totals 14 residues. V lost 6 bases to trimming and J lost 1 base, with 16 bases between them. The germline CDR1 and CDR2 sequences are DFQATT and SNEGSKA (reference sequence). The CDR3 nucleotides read TGCAGTGCCACATTCCGGGACAAATCCTACGAGCAGTACTTC. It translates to CSATFRDKSYEQYF.

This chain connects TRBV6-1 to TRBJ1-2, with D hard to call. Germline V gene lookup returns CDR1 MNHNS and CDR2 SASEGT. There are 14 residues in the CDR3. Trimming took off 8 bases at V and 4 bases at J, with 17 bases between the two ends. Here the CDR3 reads CASDYVQAAYGYTF. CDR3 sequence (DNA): TGTGCCAGCGACTACGTCCAGGCTGCCTATGGCTACACCTTC.

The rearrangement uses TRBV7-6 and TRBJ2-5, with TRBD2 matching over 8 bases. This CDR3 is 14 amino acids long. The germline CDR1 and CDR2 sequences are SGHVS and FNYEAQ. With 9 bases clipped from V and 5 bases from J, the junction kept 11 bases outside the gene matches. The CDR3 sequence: CASRHGGAGETQYF. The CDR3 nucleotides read TGTGCCAGTAGGCACGGGGGGGCCGGGGAGACCCAGTACTTC.

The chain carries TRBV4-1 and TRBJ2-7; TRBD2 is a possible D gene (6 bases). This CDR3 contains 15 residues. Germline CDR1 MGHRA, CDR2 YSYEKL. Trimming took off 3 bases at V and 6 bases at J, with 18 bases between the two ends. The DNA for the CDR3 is TGCGCCAGCAGCCATGCGACTAGGAGGGGTCTCGAGCAGTACTTC. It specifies CASSHATRRGLEQYF.

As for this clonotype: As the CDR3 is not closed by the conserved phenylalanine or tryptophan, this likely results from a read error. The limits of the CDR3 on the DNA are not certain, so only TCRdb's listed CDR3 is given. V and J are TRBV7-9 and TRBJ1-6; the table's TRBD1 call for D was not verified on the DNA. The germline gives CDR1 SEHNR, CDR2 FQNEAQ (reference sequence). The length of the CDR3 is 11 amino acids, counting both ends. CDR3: CASSLVGGGYS.

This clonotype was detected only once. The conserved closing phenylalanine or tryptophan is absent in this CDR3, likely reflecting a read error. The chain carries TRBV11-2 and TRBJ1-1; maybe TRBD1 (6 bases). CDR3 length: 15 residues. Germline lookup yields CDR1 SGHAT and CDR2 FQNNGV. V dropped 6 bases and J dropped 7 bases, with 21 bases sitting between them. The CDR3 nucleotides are TGTGCCAGCAGTTCACCGCACGGGGGGCGAAGTGAAGCTTTCCTT. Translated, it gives CASSSPHGGRSEAFL.

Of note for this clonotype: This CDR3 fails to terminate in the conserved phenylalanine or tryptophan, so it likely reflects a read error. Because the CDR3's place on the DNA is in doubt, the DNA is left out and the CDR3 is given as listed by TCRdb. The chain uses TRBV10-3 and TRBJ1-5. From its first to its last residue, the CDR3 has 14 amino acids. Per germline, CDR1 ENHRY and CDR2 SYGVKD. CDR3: CASSYSAGEGPHTQ.

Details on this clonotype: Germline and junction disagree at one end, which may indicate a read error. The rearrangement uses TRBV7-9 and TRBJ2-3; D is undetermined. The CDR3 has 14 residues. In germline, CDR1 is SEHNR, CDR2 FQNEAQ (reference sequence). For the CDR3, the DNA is TGTGCCACCAGCCGCCCCTCCCTCCCAGATACGCAGTATTTT. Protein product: CATSRPSLPDTQYF.

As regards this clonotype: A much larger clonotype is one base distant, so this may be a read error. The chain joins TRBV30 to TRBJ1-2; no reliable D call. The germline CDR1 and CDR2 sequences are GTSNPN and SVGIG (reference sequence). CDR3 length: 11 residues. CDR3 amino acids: CAWSGSYGYAF. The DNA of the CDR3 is TGTGCCTGGAGTGGGTCCTATGGCTACGCCTTC.

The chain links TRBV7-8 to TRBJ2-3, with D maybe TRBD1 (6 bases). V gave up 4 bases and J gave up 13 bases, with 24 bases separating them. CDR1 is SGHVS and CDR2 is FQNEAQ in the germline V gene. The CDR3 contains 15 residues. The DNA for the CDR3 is TGTGCCAGCAGCTCAGGACAGCAAATCAGCCACACGAAGTATTTT. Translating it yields CASSSGQQISHTKYF.

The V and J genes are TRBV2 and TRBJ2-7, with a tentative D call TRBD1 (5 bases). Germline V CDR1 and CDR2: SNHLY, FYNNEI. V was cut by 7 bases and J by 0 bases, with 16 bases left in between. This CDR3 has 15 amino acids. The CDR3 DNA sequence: TGTGCCAGCACCCTAGACAGAGGCTCCTCCTACGAGCAGTACTTC. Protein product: CASTLDRGSSYEQYF.

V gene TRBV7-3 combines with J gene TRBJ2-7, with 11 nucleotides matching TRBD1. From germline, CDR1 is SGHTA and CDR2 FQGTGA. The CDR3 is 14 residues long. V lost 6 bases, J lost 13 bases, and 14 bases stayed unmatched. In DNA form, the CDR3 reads TGTGCCAGCAGTTTAGTCCCGGGACAGGGGGACGGCTACTTC. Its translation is CASSLVPGQGDGYF.

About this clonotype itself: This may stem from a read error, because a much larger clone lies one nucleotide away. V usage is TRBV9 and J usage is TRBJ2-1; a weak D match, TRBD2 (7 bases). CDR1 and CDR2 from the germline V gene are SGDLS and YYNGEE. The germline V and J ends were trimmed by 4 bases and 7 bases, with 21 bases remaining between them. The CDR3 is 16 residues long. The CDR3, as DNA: TGTGCCAGCAGCCTCCCCGGACTAGGGGGTCGGAATGAGCAGTTCTTC. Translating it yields CASSLPGLGGRNEQFF.

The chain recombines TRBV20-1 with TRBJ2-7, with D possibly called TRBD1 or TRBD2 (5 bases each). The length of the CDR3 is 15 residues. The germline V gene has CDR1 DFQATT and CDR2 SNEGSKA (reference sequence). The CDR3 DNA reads TGCCGCGCCGGGACCCATATTGCGGCTGCCTACGAGCAGTACTTC. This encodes CRAGTHIAAAYEQYF.

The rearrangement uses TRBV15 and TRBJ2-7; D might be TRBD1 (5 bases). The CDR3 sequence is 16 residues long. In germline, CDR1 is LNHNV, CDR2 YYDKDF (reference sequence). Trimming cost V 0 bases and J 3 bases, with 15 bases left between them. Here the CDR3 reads CATSRDSMGPGYEQYF. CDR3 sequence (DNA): TGTGCCACCAGCAGAGATTCAATGGGGCCCGGCTACGAGCAGTACTTC.

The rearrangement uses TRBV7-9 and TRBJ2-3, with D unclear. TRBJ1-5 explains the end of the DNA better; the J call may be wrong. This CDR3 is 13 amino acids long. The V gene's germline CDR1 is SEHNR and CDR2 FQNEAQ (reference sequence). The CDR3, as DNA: TGTGCCAGCGGTGATGAGGGCGGTCAGCCCCAGCATTTT. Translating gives CASGDEGGQPQHF.